These T cell receptor beta chains were read from a single sample in a study of T cell responses to AZD1222 COVID-19 vaccine. Some clones are missing from TCRdb's copy, which holds only in-frame ones; the method was immunoSEQ multiplex PCR. The sample consists of some 150,000 clones, about nine tenths of them appearing once. Sample: peripheral blood, taken on day 0 of AZD1222 vaccination. The source of these receptors is an adult in good health. CDR3s include the opening cysteine and the closing phenylalanine or tryptophan. A D gene is named only where the DNA matches it firmly. Size tells how often a clone was seen (once, few, many) or the class of an expanded clone, and some rows leave it out.

>-|TRBV19|TRBJ1-5|-
TGTGCCAGTAACTGGGACGGACATAGCAATCAGCCCCAGCATTTT
CASNWDGHSNQPQHF
>TRBD1|TRBV28|TRBJ1-2|-
TGTGCCAGCAGTCCTCCGACAGGGGGCGCCTATGGCTACACCTTC
CASSPPTGGAYGYTF
>-|TRBV4-3|TRBJ2-7|-
TGCGCCAGCAGCCAAGAGCCCGGTTTGGGTTTGGAGCAGTACTTC
CASSQEPGLGLEQYF
>TRBD1|TRBV27|TRBJ1-1|once
TGTGCCAGCAGTCCGCGGACAGGGGGCACTGAAGCTTTCTTT
CASSPRTGGTEAFF
>-|TRBV5-6|TRBJ2-3|-
TGTGCCAGCCTCCTTAGCGGAAGCACAGATACGCAGTATTTT
CASLLSGSTDTQYF
>-|TRBV24-1|TRBJ2-2|-
TGTGCCACCAGTGATATATACCTCGCGAACACCGGGGAGCTGTTTTTT
CATSDIYLANTGELFF
>-|TRBV19|TRBJ2-2|-
TGTGCCAGTAGTATAGGCCAGGGGCCCGGGGAGCTGTTTTTT
CASSIGQGPGELFF
>-|TRBV11-3|TRBJ2-6|-
TGTGCCAGCAGCTTAGGCGTGGACGCCGTATCCTCTTTCCTGACTTTC
CASSLGVDAVSSFLTF
>-|TRBV5-8|TRBJ2-5|-
TGTGCCAGCAGCTTGGTTCAGGGGAGAGGGCAACAAGAGACCCAGTACTTC
CASSLVQGRGQQETQYF
>-|TRBV3-1/TRBV3-2|TRBJ1-1|-
TGTGCCAGCAGCCAAGAACCGGGTATGAACACTGAAGCTTTCTTT
CASSQEPGMNTEAFF
>-|TRBV9|TRBJ2-1|-
TGTGCCAGCAGCGTAGCTATCGGAACAAATGAGCAGTTCTTC
CASSVAIGTNEQFF
>TRBD1|TRBV6-4|TRBJ1-5|-
TGTGCCAGCAGTAAAGGCTTAGGGGGCCCCCATGGCAGTCAGCCCCAGCATTTT
CASSKGLGGPHGSQPQHF
>TRBD2|TRBV11-2|TRBJ2-3|-
TGTGCCAGCAGCGAAAGATTAGCGGGAGGGACAGATACGCAGTATTTT
CASSERLAGGTDTQYF
>-|TRBV11-3|TRBJ1-2|-
TGTGCCAGCAGCTTAGGAGGGGTCCGCGGCTACACCTTC
CASSLGGVRGYTF
>-|TRBV28|TRBJ1-1|-
TGTGCCAGCAGTTTGACAGTGGAAGCTTTCTTT
CASSLTVEAFF
>-|TRBV7-8|TRBJ1-5|-
TGTGCCAGCAGCGCTGACAGTTCGCCCCAGCATTTT
CASSADSSPQHF
>-|TRBV5-1|TRBJ2-7|few
TGCGCCAGCAGCTTGGATTTGGCAGCCTCCACCTACGAGCAGTACTTC
CASSLDLAASTYEQYF
>-|TRBV6-2/TRBV6-3|TRBJ1-1|once
TGTGCCAGCAGGCCTAGGGGAGTGGGTTCACTGAACACTGAAGCTTTCTTT
CASRPRGVGSLNTEAFF
>TRBD1|TRBV28|TRBJ1-1|-
TGTGCCAGCAGCCTGACAGGGGTCGGGGACACTGAAGCTTTCTTT
CASSLTGVGDTEAFF
>TRBD2|TRBV24-1|TRBJ2-2|-
TGTGCCACCTTAGGAGCGGGAGGCAACACCGGGGAGCTGTTTTTT
CATLGAGGNTGELFF
>-|TRBV19|TRBJ1-2|-
TGTGCCAGTTCGTCAGACGGCTTAGGAGGCTACACCTTC
CASSSDGLGGYTF
>-|TRBV7-3|TRBJ1-1|-
TGTGCCAGCAGCTCATCCCGGTTGGACACTGAAGCTTTCTTT
CASSSSRLDTEAFF
>-|TRBV10-3|TRBJ1-6|-
TGTGCCATCAGTACAGTCATTACTTCACCCCTCCACTTT
CAISTVITSPLHF
>TRBD1|TRBV28|TRBJ1-1|-
TGTGTCTCGGGACAGGGCGTCACTGAAGCTTTCTTT
CVSGQGVTEAFF
>TRBD1|TRBV10-3|TRBJ2-7|-
TGTGCCATCAGCCCGGGACAGGGCGGCGAGCAGTACTTC
CAISPGQGGEQYF
>-|TRBV20-1|TRBJ2-7|-
TGCAGCCCGAAGGCGGGAAACGAGCAGTACTTC
CSPKAGNEQYF
>-|TRBV28|TRBJ1-1|-
TGTGCCAGCAGTTTATCCCCGATAAAACAAGCTTTCTTT
CASSLSPIKQAFF
>-|TRBV4-3|TRBJ2-2|-
TGCGCCAGCAGCCAAGACTGGACAGTCGGCACCGGGGAGCTGTTTTTT
CASSQDWTVGTGELFF
>-|TRBV6-2/TRBV6-3|TRBJ2-5|once
TGTGCCAGCAGCCCGGGGCCGGGAGAGACCCAGTACTTC
CASSPGPGETQYF
>TRBD2|TRBV7-6|TRBJ2-5|-
TGTGCCAGCAGCTTATCCGCAGCTAACGTCTGGGGTAGCGGGCAAGAGACCCAGTACTTC
CASSLSAANVWGSGQETQYF
>TRBD1|TRBV4-1|TRBJ2-3|-
TGCGCCAGCAGCCAACCGGGACAGGGGAAGGCAGATACGCAGTATTTT
CASSQPGQGKADTQYF
>-|TRBV3-1/TRBV3-2|TRBJ2-7|-
TGTGCCAGCAGCCAAGAAACTCGGGGTTTAAGCTCCTACGAGCAGTACTTC
CASSQETRGLSSYEQYF
>-|TRBV9|TRBJ2-6|-
TGTGCCAGCAGCGTCACCGGGGCCAACGTCCTGACTTTC
CASSVTGANVLTF
>-|TRBV6-6|TRBJ2-2|-
TGTGCCAGCAGCGGCCTCGACTATGACACCGGGGAGCTGTTTTTT
CASSGLDYDTGELFF
>-|TRBV7-2|TRBJ1-5|medium-sized
TGTGCCAGCAGCCCAGCGGGAGGTAATCAGCCCCAGCATTTT
CASSPAGGNQPQHF
>-|TRBV6-1|TRBJ2-1|-
TGTGCCAGCAGTGAAGCGCCCAGCGGAAACCCCAATGAGCAGTTCTTC
CASSEAPSGNPNEQFF
>TRBD1|TRBV7-9|TRBJ2-3|-
TGTGCCAGCGCCAAACCAGGGGGCGCCGCAGATACGCAGTATTTT
CASAKPGGAADTQYF
>TRBD2|TRBV10-3|TRBJ2-5|-
TGTGCCATCAGTGAGTCGACTCGGTTTGGGAGGGCGAAGGAGACCCAGTACTTC
CAISESTRFGRAKETQYF
>-|TRBV5-1|TRBJ2-3|-
TGCGCCAGCAGCTTGAGGGGTTTAGGTACAGATACGCAGTATTTT
CASSLRGLGTDTQYF
>-|TRBV9|TRBJ1-6|-
TGTGCCAGCAGCGTAAGGGTGGATTCACCCCTCCACTTT
CASSVRVDSPLHF